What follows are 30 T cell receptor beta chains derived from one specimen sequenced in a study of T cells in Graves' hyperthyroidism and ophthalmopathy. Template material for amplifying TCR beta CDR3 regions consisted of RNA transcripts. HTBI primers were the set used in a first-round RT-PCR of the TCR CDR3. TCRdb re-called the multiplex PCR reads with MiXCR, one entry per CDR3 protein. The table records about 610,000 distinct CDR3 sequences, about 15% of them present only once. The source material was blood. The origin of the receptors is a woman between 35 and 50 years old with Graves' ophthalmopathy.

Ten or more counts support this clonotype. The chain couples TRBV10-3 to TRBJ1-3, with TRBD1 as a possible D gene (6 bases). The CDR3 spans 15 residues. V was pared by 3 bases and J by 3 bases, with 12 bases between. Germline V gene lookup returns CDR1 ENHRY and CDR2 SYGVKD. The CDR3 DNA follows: TGTGCCATCAGTGATGGAGGGGGGTATGGAAACACCATATATTTT. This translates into CAISDGGGYGNTIYF.

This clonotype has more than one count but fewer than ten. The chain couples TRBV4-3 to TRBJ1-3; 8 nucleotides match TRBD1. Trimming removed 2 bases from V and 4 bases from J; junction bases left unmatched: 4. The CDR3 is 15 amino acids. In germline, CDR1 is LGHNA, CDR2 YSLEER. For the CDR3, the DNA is TGCGCCAGCAGCCAATTCAGGGGGCCCGGAAACACCATATATTTT. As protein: CASSQFRGPGNTIYF.

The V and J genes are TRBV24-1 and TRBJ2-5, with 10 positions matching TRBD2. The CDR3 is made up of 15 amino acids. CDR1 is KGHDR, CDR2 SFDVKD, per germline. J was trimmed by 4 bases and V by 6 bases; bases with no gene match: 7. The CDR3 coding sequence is TGTGCCACCAGTCCGGGACTAGCGAAGGGAGAGACCCAGTACTTC. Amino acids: CATSPGLAKGETQYF.

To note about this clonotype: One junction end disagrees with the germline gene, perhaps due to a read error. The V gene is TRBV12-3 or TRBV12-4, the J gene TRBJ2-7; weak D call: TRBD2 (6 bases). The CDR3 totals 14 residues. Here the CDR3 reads CACSLGGASYEQYF. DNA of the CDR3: TGTGCCTGCAGTTTAGGCGGGGCCTCCTACGAGCAGTACTTC.

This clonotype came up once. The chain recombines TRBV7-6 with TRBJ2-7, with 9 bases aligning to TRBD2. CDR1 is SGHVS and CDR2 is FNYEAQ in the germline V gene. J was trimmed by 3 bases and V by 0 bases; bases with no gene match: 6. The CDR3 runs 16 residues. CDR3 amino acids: CASSLASWTSDYEQYF. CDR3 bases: TGTGCCAGCAGCTTAGCGAGTTGGACTAGCGACTACGAGCAGTACTTC.

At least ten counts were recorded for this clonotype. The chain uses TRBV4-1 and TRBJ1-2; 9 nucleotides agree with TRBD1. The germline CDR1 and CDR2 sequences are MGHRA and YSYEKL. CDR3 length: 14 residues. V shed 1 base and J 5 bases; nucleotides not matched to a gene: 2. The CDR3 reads CASSQGTGEYGYTF. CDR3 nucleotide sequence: TGCGCCAGCAGCCAAGGGACAGGGGAGTATGGCTACACCTTC.

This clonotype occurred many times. The CDR3 DNA reads TGTGCCACCAGTGAGGGACTAGAAGTAGAGACCCAGTACTTC. It specifies CATSEGLEVETQYF. This rearrangement joins TRBV24-1 to TRBJ2-5, with 8 bases fitting TRBD2. Germline CDR1 reads KGHDR; CDR2 reads SFDVKD. The CDR3 runs 14 residues. Losses at the gene ends were 4 bases for V and 4 bases for J; bases not matched to a gene: 4.

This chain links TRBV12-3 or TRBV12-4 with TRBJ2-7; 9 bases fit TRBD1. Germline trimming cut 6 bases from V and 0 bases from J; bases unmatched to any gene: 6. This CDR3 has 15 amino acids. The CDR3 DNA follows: TGTGCCAGCAGGCGGACAGGGGCCTACTCCTACGAGCAGTACTTC. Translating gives CASRRTGAYSYEQYF.

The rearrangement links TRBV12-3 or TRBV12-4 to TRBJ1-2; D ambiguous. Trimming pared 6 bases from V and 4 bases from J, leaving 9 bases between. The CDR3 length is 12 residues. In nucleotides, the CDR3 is TGTGCCAGCAGCGGAATAGGCTATGGCTACACCTTC. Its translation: CASSGIGYGYTF.

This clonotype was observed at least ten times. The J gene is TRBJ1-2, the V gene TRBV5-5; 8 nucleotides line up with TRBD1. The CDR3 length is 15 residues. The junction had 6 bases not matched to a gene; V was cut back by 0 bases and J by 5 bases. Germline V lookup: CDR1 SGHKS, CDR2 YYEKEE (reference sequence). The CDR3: CASSLATGDGYGYTF. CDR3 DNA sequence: TGTGCCAGCAGCTTGGCGACAGGGGATGGATATGGCTACACCTTC.

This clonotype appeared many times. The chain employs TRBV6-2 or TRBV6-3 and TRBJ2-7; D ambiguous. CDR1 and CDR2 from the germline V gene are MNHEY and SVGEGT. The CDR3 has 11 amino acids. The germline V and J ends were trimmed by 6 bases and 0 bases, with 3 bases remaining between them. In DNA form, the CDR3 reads TGTGCCAGCAGCCACTCCTACGAGCAGTACTTC. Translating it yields CASSHSYEQYF.

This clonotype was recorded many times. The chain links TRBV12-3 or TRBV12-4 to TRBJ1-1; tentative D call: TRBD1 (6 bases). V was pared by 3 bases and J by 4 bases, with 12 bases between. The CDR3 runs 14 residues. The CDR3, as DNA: TGTGCCAGCAGTTTTCTGGTCAGGGGCACTGAAGCTTTCTTT. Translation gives CASSFLVRGTEAFF.

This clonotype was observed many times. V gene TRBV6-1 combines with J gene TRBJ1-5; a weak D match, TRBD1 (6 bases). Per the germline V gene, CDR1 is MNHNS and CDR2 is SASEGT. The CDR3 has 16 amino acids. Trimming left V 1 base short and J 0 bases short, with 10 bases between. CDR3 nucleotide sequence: TGTGCCAGCAGTGAAGACGACAGGAATAGCAATCAGCCCCAGCATTTT. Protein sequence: CASSEDDRNSNQPQHF.

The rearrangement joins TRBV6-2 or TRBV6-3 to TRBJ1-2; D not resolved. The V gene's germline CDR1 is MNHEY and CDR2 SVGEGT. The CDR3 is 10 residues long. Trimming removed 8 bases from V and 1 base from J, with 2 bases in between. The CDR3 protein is CASYNYGYTF. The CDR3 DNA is TGTGCCAGCTATAACTATGGCTACACCTTC.

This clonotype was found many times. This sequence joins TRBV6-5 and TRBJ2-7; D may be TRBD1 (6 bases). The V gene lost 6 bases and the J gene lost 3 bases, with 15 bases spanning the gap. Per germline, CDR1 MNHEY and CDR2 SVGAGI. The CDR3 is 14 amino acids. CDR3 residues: CASSSRGRGYEQYF. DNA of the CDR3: TGTGCCAGCAGCAGCAGGGGTCGGGGCTACGAGCAGTACTTC.

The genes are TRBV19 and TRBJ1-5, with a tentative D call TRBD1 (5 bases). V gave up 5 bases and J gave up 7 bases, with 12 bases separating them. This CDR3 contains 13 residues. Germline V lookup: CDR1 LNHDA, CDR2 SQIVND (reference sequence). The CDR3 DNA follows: TGTGCCAGTAGTCAGGGTCTGTTCCAGCCCCAGCATTTT. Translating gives CASSQGLFQPQHF.

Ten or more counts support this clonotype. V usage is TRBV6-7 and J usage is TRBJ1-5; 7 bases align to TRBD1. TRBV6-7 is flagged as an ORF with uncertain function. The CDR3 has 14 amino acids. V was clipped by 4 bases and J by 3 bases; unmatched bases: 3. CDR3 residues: CASSSDRDNQPQHF. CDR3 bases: TGTGCCAGCAGTTCCGACAGGGACAATCAGCCCCAGCATTTT.

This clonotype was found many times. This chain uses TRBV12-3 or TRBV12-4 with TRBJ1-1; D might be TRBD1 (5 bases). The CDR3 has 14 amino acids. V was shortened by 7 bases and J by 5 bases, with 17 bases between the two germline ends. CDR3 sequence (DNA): TGTGCCAGCACTCCCCAGGGATGGGGTACTGAAGCTTTCTTT. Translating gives CASTPQGWGTEAFF.

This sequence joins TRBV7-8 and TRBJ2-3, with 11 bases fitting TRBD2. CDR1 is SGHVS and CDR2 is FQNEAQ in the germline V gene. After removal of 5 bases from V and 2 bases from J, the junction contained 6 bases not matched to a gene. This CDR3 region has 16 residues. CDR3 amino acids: CASSKRLAGSTDTQYF. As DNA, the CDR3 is TGTGCCAGCAGCAAAAGACTAGCGGGGTCCACAGATACGCAGTATTTT.

CDR3 loop: CASSLYPDTQYF. The CDR3, as DNA: TGTGCCAGCAGTTTATACCCAGATACGCAGTATTTT. The V and J genes are TRBV28 and TRBJ2-3; no firm D call. The germline V gene encodes CDR1 MDHEN and CDR2 SYDVKM. The V gene lost 1 base and the J gene lost 4 bases, with 3 bases spanning the gap. The CDR3 runs to 12 residues.

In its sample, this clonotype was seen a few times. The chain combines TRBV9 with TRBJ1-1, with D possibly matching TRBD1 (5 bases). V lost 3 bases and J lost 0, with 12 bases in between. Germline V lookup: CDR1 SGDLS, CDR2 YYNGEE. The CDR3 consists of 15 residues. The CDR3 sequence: CASSESGILNTEAFF. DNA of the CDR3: TGTGCCAGCAGCGAATCAGGGATTTTGAACACTGAAGCTTTCTTT.

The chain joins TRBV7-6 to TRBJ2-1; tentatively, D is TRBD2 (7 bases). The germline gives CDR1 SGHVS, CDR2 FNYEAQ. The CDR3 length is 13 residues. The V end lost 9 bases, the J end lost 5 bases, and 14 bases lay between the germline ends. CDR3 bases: TGTGCCAGTGGAGGGGGGGGAGACAATGAGCAGTTCTTC. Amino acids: CASGGGGDNEQFF. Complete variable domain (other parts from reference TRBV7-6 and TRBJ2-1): GAGVSQSPRYKVTKRGQDVALRCDPISGHVSLYWYRQALGQGPEFLTYFNYEAQQDKSGLPNDRFSAERPEGSISTLTIQRTEQRDSAMYRCASGGGGDNEQFFGPGTRLTVL.

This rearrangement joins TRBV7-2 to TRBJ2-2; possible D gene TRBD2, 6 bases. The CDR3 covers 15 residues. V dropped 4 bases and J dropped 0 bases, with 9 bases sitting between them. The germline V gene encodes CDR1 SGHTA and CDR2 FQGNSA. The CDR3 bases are TGTGCCAGCAGCTCGACTAGTGCGAACACCGGGGAGCTGTTTTTT. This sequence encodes CASSSTSANTGELFF.

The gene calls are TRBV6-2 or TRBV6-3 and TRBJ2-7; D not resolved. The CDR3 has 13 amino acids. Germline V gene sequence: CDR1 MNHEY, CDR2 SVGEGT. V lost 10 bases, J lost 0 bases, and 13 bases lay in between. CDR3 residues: CATLGLGSYEQYF. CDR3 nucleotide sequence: TGTGCCACCTTGGGATTAGGCTCCTACGAGCAGTACTTC.

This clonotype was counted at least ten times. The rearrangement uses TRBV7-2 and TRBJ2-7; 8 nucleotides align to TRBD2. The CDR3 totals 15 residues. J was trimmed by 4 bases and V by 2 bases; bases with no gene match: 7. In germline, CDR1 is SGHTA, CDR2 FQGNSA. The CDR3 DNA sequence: TGTGCCAGCAGCTTAACCCCGGGACTAGGTTACGAGCAGTACTTC. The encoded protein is CASSLTPGLGYEQYF.

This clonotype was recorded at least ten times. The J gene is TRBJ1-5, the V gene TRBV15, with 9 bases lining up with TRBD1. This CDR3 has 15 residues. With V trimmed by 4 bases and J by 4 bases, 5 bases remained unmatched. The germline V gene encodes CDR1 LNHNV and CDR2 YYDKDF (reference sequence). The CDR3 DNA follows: TGTGCCACCAGCACTTCAGGGACAGGGAATCAGCCCCAGCATTTT. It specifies CATSTSGTGNQPQHF.

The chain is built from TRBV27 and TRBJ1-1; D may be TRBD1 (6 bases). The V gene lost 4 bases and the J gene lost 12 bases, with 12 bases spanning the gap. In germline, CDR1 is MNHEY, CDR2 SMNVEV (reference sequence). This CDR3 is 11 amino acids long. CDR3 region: CASSWRGSSFF. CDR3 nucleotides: TGTGCCAGCAGTTGGAGGGGGTCGTCTTTCTTT.

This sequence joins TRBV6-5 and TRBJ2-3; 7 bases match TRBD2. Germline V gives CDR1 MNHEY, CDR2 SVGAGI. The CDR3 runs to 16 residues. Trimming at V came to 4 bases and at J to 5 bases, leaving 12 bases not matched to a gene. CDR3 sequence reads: CASSFLLRESKDTQYF. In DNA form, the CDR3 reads TGTGCCAGCAGTTTCCTTTTGCGGGAGTCGAAAGATACGCAGTATTTT.

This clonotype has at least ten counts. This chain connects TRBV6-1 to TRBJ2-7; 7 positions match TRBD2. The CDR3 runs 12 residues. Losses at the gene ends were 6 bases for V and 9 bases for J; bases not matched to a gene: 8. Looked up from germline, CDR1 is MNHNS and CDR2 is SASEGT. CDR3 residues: CASSPTSGGQYF. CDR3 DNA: TGTGCCAGCAGCCCAACTTCGGGAGGGCAGTACTTC.

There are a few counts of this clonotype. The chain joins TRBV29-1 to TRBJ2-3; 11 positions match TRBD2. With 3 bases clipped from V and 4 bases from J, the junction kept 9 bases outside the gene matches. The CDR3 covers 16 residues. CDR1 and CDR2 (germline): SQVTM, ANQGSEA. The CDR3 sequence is CSVEGASGRLADTQYF. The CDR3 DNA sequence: TGCAGCGTTGAGGGGGCTAGCGGGAGGCTCGCAGATACGCAGTATTTT.